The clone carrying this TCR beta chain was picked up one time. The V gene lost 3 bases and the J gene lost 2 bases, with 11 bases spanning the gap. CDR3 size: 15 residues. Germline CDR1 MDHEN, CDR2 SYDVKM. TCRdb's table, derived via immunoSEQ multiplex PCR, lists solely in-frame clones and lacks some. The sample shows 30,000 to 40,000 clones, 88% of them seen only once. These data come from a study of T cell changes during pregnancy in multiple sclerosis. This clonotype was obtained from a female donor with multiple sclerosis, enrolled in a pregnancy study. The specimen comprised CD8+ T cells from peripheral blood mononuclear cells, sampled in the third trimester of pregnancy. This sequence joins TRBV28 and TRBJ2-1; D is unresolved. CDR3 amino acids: CASSFSQAPYNEQFF. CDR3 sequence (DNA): TGTGCCAGCAGTTTTTCCCAGGCCCCCTACAATGAGCAGTTCTTC.